The T cell receptor (beta chain) described here comes from a study of shared clonotypes between healthy human individuals. Study context: CD4 naive and CD4 memory each took three plates per donor, while CD8 naive took two and CD8 memory one.

Template for every sorted-subset replicate PCR totaled about 0.2 ug DNA, some 30,000 T cell genomes. Original data processing: As immunoSEQ supplied junction-only sequences (without quality scores), filtering differed. Some clones are missing from TCRdb's copy, which holds only in-frame ones; the method was immunoSEQ multiplex PCR. V, J and clone size were drawn from that table, and D and trimming were deduced from the DNA. The sample carries about 690,000 clones, about nine tenths recorded once. CDR3 length equals 18 residues. CDR1 is MGHRA and CDR2 is YSYEKL in the germline V gene. The V segment lost 0 bases and the J segment 7 bases; nucleotides outside the gene matches: 10.

The TCR sequence derives from a young man in good health. Some clones in this sample may be carry-over from other donors' samples. The V and J genes are TRBV4-1 and TRBJ2-4; 12 bases match TRBD2. Sequencing was performed on memory CD8+ T cells from PBMCs. Specified subset: CD45RO+ cells pooled with CCR7-negative TemRA cells. The CDR3, as DNA: TGCGCCAGCAGCCAAGACGGGCTAGCGGGAGGGCCAGGTAACATTCAGTACTTC. Translating it yields CASSQDGLAGGPGNIQYF.